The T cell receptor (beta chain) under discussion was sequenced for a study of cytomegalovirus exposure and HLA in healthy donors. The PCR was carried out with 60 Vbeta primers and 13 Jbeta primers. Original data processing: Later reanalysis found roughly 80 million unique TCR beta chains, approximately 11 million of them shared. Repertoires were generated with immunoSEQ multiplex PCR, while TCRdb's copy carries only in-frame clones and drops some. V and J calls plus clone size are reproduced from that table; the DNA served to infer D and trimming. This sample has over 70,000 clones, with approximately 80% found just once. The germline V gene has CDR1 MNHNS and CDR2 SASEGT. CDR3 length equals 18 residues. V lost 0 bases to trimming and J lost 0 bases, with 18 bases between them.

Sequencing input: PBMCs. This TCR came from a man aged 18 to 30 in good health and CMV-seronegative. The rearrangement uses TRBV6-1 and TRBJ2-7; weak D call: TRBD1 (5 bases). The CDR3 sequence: CASSEALELGVSSYEQYF. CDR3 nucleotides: TGTGCCAGCAGTGAAGCCCTGGAGTTAGGGGTAAGCTCCTACGAGCAGTACTTC.